Reported below is one TCR beta chain. Its antigen is currently unknown. This entry belongs to a study of long-term antiretroviral therapy in people with HIV. The study's findings and limits: With ART, diversity went up but was still lower than in transplant donor controls.

Researchers report immunoSEQ v3.0 was run at survey level. Assay: immunoSEQ multiplex PCR; the TCRdb copy retains only in-frame clones and omits some. The sample records about 11,000 clones, around 80% being singletons. PBMC samples from each donor numbered at least one pre-ART and at least two post-ART. Without exception, participants with HIV were treated in the United States. The content of samples before DNA extraction was roughly 0.9-11 million cryopreserved PBMC. The V and J ends lost 9 bases and 2 bases respectively, with 11 bases between them. From germline, CDR1 is SGHDT and CDR2 YYEEEE. This CDR3 has 12 amino acids.

This receptor was taken from a man in his forties or fifties with HIV. The chain combines TRBV5-6 with TRBJ1-1, with unresolved D. The sequencing here drew on unsorted PBMCs, taken 7 to 7.5 years after starting antiretroviral therapy. CDR3 loop: CATGLANTEAFF. CDR3 in DNA: TGTGCCACCGGACTGGCCAACACTGAAGCTTTCTTT.